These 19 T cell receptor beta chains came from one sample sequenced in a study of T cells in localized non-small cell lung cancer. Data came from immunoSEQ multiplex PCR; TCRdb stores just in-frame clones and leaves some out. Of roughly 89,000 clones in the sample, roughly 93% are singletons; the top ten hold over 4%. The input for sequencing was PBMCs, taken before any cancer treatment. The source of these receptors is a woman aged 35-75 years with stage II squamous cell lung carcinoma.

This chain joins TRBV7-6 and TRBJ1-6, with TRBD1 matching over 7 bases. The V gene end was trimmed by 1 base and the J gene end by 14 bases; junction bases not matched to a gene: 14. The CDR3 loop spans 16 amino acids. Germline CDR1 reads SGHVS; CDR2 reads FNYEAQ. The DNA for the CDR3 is TGTGCCAGCAGCTTAGGAGCGACAGGGCCGAATTGGGCCCTCCACTTT. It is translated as CASSLGATGPNWALHF.

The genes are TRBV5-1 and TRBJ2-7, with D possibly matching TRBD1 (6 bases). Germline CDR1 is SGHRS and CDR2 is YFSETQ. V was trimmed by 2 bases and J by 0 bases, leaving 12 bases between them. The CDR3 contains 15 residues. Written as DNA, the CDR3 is TGCGCCAGCAGCTTAGGACAGTCTAGCTCCTACGAGCAGTACTTC. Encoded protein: CASSLGQSSSYEQYF.

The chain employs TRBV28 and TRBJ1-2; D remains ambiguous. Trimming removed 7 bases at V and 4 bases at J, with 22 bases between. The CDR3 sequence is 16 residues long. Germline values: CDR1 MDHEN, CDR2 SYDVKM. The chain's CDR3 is CASTLGSGVHGYGYTF. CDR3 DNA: TGTGCCAGCACCCTAGGATCGGGTGTACATGGCTATGGCTACACCTTC.

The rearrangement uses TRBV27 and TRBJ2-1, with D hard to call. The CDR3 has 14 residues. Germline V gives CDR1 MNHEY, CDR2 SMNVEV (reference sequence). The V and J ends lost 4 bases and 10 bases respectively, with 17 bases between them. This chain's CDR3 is CASSYLLVSGEQFF. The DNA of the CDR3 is TGTGCCAGCAGTTACCTATTGGTTTCTGGGGAGCAGTTCTTC.

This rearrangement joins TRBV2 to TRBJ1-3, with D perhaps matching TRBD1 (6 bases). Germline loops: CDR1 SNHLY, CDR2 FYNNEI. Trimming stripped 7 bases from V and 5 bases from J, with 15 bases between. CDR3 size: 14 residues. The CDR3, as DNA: TGTGCCAGCACCCGGACAGCAACGAGAAACACCATATATTTT. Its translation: CASTRTATRNTIYF.

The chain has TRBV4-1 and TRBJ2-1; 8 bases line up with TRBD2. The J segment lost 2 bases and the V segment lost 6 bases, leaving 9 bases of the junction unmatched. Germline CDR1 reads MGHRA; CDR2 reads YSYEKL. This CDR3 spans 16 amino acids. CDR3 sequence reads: CASSNSGGGAYNEQFF. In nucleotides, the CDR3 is TGCGCCAGCAGTAACAGCGGGGGAGGTGCCTACAATGAGCAGTTCTTC.

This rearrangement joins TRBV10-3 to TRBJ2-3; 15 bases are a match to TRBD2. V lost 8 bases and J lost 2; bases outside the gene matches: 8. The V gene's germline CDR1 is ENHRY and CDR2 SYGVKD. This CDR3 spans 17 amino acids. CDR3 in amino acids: CAIAGLAGGANTDTQYF. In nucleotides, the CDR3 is TGTGCCATCGCGGGACTAGCGGGAGGAGCCAACACAGATACGCAGTATTTT.

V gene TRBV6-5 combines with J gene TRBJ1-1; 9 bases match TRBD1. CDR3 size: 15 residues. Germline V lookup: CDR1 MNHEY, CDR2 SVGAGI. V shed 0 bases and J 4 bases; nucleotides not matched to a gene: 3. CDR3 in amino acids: CASSYSDRGVTEAFF. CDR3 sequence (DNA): TGTGCCAGCAGTTACTCGGACAGGGGAGTCACTGAAGCTTTCTTT.

CDR3 sequence reads: CASSEATGYNRGQPQHF. The CDR3 DNA sequence: TGTGCCAGCAGTGAAGCGACGGGCTATAACAGGGGACAGCCCCAGCATTTT. The chain combines TRBV6-1 with TRBJ1-5; TRBD1 matches at 7 bases. The CDR3 runs 17 residues. J gave up 7 bases and V 0 bases, and 12 bases lay outside the gene matches. CDR1 is MNHNS and CDR2 is SASEGT in the germline V gene.

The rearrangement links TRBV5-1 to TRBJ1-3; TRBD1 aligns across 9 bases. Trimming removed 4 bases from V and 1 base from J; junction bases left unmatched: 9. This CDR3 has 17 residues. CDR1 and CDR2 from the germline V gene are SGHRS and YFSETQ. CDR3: CASSLLQGAGSGNTIYF. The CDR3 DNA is TGCGCCAGCAGCCTGCTACAGGGGGCAGGATCTGGAAACACCATATATTTT.

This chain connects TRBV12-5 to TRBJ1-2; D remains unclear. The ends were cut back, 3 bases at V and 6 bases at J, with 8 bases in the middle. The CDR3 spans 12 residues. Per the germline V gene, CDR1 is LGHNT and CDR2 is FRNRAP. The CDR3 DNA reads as TGTGCTAGTGGTTTCTGGGTAGATGGCTACACCTTC. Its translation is CASGFWVDGYTF.

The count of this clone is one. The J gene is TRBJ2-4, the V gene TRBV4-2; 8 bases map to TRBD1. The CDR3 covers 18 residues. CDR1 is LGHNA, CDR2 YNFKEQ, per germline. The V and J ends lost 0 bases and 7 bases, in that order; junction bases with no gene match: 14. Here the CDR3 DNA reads TGTGCCAGCAGCCAAGAGTGGGACGTTGGACAGGGTTGGAACATTCAGTACTTC. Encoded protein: CASSQEWDVGQGWNIQYF.

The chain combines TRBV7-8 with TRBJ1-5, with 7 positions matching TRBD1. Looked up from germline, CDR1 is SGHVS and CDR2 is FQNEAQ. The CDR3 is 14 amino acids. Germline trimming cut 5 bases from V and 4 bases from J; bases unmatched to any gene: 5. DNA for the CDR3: TGTGCCAGCAGCAGACAGGGTTCAAATCAGCCCCAGCATTTT. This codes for CASSRQGSNQPQHF.

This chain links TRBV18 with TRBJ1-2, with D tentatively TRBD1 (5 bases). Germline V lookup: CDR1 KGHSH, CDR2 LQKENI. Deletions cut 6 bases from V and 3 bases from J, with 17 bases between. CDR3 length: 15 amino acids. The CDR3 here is CASSPGQGYDYGYTF. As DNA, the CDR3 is TGTGCCAGCTCTCCAGGGCAGGGTTACGACTATGGCTACACCTTC.

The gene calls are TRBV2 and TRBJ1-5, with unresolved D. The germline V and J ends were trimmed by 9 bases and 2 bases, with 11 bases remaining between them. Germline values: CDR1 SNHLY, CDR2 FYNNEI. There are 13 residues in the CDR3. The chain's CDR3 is CASTVDGNQPQHF. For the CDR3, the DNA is TGTGCCAGTACCGTGGATGGCAATCAGCCCCAGCATTTT.

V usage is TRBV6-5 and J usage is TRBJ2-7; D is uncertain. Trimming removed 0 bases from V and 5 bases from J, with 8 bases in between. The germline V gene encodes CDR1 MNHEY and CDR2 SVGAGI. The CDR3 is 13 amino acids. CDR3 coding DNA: TGTGCCAGCAGTTACTCCCCCCGGGACGAGCAGTACTTC. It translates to CASSYSPRDEQYF.

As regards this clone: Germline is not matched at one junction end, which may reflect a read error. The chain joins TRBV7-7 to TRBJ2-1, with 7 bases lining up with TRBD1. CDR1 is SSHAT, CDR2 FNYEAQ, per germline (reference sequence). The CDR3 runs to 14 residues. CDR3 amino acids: CASSPDRVDNEQFF. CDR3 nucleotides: TGTGCTAGCAGCCCTGACAGGGTTGACAATGAGCAGTTCTTC.

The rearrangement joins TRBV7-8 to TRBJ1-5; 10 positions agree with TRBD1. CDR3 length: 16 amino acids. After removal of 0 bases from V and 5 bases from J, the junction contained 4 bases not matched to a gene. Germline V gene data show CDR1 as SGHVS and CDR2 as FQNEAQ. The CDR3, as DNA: TGTGCCAGCAGCTTAGCGAGGACAGGGGGTTATCAGCCCCAGCATTTT. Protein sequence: CASSLARTGGYQPQHF.

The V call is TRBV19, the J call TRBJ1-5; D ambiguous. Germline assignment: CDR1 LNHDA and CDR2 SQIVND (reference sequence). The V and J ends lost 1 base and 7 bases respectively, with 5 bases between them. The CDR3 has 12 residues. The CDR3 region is CASSIGGQPQHF. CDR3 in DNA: TGTGCCAGTAGTATAGGGGGACAGCCCCAGCATTTT. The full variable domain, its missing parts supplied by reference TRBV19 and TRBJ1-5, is DGGITQSPKYLFRKEGQNVTLSCEQNLNHDAMYWYRQDPGQGLRLIYYSQIVNDFQKGDIAEGYSVSREKKESFPLTVTSAQKNPTAFYLCASSIGGQPQHFGDGTRLSIL.